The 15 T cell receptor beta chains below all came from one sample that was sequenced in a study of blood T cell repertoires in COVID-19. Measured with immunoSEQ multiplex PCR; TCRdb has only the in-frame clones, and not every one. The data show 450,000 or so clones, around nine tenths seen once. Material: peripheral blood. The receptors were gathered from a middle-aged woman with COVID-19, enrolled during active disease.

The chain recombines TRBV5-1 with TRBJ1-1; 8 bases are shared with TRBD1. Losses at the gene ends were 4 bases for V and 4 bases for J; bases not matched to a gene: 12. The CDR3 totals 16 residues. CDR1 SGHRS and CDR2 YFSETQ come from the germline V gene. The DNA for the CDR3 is TGCGCCAGCAGCAGGGCAGGGGGCAGGGAGGGCACTGAAGCTTTCTTT. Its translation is CASSRAGGREGTEAFF.

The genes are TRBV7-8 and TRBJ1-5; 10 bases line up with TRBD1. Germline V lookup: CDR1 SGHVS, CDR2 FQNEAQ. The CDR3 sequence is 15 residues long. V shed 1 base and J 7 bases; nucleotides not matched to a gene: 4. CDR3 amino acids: CASSLESGQGQPQHF. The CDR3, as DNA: TGTGCCAGCAGCTTAGAGTCGGGACAGGGGCAGCCCCAGCATTTT. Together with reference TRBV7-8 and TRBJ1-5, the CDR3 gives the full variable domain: GAGVSQSPRYKVAKRGQDVALRCDPISGHVSLFWYQQALGQGPEFLTYFQNEAQLDKSGLPSDRFFAERPEGSVSTLKIQRTQQEDSAVYLCASSLESGQGQPQHFGDGTRLSIL.

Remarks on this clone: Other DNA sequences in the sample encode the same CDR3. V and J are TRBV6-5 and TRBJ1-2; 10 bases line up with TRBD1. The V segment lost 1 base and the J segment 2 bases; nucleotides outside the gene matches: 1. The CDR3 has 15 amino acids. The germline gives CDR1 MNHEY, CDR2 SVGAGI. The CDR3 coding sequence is TGTGCCAGCAGTTACTTGACAGGGGGCAACTATGGCTACACCTTC. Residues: CASSYLTGGNYGYTF.

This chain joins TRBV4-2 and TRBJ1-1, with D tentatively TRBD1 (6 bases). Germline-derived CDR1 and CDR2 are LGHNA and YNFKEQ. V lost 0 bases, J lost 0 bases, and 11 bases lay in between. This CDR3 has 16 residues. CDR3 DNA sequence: TGTGCCAGCAGCCAAGATGGGGCAGGGGTGAACACTGAAGCTTTCTTT. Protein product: CASSQDGAGVNTEAFF.

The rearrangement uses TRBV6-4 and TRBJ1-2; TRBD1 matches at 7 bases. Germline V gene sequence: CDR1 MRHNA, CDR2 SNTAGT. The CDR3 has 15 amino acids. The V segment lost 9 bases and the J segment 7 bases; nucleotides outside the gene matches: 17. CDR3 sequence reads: CASPPGQKPPRGYTF. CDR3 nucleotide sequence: TGTGCCAGTCCCCCGGGACAGAAGCCTCCGCGTGGCTACACCTTC.

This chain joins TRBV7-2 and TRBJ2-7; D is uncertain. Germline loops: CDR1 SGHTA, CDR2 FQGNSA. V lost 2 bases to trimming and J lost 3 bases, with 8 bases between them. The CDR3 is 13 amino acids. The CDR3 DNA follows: TGTGCCAGCAGCTTATTACAGTACTACGAGCAGTACTTC. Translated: CASSLLQYYEQYF.

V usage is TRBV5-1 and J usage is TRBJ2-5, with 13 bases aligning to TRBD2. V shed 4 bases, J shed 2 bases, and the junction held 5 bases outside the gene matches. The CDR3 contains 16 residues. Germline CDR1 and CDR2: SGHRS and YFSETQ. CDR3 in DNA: TGCGCCAGCAGCATCGGACTAGCGGGGGTTCAAGAGACCCAGTACTTC. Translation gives CASSIGLAGVQETQYF.

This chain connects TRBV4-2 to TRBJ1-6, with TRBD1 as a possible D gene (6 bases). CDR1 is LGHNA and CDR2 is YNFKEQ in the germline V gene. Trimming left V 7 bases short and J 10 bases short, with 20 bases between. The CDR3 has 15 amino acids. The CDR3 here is CASNPEGGRESPLHF. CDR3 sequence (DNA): TGTGCCAGCAATCCTGAGGGGGGGCGAGAGTCACCCCTCCACTTT.

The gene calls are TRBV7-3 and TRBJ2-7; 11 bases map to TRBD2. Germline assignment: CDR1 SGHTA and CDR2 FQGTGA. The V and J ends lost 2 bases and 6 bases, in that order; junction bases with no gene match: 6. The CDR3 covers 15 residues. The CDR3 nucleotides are TGTGCCAGCAGCTTATTAGGGCTAGCGGGAGGCGAGCAGTACTTC. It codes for CASSLLGLAGGEQYF.

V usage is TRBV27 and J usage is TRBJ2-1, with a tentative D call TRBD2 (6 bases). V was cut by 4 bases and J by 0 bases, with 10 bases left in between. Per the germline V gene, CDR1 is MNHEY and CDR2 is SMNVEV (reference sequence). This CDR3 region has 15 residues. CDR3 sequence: CASSWRASSYNEQFF. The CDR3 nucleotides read TGTGCCAGCAGTTGGAGGGCTAGCTCCTACAATGAGCAGTTCTTC.

DNA for the CDR3: TGTGCCAGCAGAAAGACAGAGCTGAACACTGAAGCTTTCTTT. Its protein product is CASRKTELNTEAFF. The rearrangement joins TRBV6-5 to TRBJ1-1; D possibly corresponds to TRBD1 (5 bases). The CDR3 spans 14 residues. Germline V gene data show CDR1 as MNHEY and CDR2 as SVGAGI. V dropped 6 bases and J dropped 0 bases, with 11 bases sitting between them.

The CDR3 DNA reads as TGTGCCAGCAGATCGACACCTACTAACTATGGCTACACCTTC. Amino acids: CASRSTPTNYGYTF. The rearrangement links TRBV7-2 to TRBJ1-2; D is ambiguous. Trimming took off 6 bases at V and 0 bases at J, with 11 bases between the two ends. Germline V gene sequence: CDR1 SGHTA, CDR2 FQGNSA. The CDR3 runs to 14 residues.

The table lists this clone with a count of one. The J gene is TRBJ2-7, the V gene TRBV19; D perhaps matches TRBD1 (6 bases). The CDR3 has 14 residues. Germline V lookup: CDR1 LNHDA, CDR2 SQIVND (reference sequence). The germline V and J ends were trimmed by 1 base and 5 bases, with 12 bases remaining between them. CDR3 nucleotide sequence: TGTGCCAGTAGTATAGCGACAGGTGCCCACGAGCAGTACTTC. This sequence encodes CASSIATGAHEQYF. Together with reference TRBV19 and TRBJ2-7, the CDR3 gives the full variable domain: DGGITQSPKYLFRKEGQNVTLSCEQNLNHDAMYWYRQDPGQGLRLIYYSQIVNDFQKGDIAEGYSVSREKKESFPLTVTSAQKNPTAFYLCASSIATGAHEQYFGPGTRLTVT.

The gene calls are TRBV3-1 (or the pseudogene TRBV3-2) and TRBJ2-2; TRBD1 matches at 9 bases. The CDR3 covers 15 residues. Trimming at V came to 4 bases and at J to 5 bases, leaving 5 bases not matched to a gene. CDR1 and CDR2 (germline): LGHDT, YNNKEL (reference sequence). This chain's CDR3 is CASSLWDRATGELFF. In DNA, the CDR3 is TGTGCCAGCAGCCTTTGGGACAGGGCTACCGGGGAGCTGTTTTTT.

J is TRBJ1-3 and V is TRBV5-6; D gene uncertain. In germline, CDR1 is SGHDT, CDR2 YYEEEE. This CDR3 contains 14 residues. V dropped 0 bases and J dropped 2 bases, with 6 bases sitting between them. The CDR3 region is CASSLVTAGNTIYF. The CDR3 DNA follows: TGTGCCAGCAGCTTGGTCACAGCTGGAAACACCATATATTTT.